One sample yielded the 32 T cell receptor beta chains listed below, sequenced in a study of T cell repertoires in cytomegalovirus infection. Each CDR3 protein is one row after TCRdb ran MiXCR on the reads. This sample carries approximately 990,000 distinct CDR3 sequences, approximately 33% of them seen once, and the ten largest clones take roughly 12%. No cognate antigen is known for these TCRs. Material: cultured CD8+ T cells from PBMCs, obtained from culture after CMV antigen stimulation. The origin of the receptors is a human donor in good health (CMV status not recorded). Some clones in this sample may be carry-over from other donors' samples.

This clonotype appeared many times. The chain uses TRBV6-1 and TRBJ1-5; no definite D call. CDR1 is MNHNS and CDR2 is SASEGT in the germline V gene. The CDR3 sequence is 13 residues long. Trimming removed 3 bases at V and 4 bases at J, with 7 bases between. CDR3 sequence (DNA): TGTGCCAGCAGTGAGGGGTCAAATCAGCCCCAGCATTTT. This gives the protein CASSEGSNQPQHF.

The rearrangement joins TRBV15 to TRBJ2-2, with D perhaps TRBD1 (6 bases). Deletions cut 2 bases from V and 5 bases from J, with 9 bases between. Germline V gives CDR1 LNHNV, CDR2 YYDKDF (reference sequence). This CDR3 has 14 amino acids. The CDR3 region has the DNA TGTGCCACCAGCAGAAAACAGGGAACCGGGGAGCTGTTTTTT. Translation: CATSRKQGTGELFF.

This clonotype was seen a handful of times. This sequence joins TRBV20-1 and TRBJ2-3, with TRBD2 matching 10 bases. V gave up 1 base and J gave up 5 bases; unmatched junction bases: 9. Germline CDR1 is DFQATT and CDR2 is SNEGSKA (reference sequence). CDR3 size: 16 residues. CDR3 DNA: TGCAGTGCTAGAGGACTAGCGGGCAACAAAAAAGATACGCAGTATTTT. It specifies CSARGLAGNKKDTQYF.

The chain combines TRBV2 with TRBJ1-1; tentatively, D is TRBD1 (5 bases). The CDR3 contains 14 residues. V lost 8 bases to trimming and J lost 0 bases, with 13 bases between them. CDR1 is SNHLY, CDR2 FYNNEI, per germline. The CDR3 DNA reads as TGTGCCAGCTCTAGGGAACAGGTGAACACTGAAGCTTTCTTT. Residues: CASSREQVNTEAFF.

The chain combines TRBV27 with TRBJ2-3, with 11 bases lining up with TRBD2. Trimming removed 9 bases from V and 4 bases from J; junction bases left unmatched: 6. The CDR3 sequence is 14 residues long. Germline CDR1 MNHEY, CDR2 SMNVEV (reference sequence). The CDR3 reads CARKGGLAADTQYF. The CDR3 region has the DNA TGTGCCAGGAAGGGGGGACTAGCGGCAGATACGCAGTATTTT.

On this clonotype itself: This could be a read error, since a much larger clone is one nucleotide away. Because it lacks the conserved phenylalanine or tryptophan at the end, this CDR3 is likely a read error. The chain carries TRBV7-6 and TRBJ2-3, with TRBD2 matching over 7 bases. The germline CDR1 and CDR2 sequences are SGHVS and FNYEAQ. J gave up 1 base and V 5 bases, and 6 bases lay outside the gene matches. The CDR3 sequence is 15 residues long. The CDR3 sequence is CASSRPSGGTDTQYS. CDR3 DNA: TGTGCCAGCAGCCGCCCCAGCGGGGGCACAGATACGCAGTATTCT.

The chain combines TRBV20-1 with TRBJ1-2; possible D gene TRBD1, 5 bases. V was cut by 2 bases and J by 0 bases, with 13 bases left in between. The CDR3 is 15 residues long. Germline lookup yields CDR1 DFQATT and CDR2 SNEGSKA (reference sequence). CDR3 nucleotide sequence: TGCAGTGCTAGAAACCGGGACTGGACTAACTATGGCTACACCTTC. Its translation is CSARNRDWTNYGYTF.

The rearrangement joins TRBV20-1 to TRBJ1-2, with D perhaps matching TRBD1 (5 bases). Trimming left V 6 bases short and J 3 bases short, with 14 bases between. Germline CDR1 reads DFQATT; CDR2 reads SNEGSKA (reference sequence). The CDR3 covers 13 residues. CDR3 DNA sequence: TGCAGTGCGGCCGCAGGGTTGGACTATGGCTACACCTTC. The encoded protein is CSAAAGLDYGYTF.

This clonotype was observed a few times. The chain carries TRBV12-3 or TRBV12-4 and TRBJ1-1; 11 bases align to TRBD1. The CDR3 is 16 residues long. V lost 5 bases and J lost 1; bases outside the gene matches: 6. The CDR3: CASSTDRGLANTEAFF. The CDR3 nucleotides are TGTGCCAGCAGTACGGACAGGGGGCTTGCGAACACTGAAGCTTTCTTT.

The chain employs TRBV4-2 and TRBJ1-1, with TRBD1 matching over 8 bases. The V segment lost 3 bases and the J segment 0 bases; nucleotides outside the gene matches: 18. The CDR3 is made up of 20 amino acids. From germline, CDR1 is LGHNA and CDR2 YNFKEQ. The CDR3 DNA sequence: TGTGCCAGCAGCCATATGGGCATAAGACAGGGGTTAGGAATGAACACTGAAGCTTTCTTT. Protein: CASSHMGIRQGLGMNTEAFF.

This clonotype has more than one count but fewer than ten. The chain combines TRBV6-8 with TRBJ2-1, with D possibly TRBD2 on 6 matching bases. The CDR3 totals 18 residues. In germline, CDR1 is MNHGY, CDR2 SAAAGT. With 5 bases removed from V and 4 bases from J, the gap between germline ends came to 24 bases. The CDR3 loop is CASSHHQNLALPYNEQFF. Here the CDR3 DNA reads TGTGCCAGCAGTCACCACCAGAATCTAGCGTTACCGTACAATGAGCAGTTCTTC.

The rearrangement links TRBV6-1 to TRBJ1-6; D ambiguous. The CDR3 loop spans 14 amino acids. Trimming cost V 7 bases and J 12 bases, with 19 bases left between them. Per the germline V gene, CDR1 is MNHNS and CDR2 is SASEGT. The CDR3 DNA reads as TGTGCCAGCAACCAGGCCAACAACATTATACCCCTCCACTTT. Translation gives CASNQANNIIPLHF.

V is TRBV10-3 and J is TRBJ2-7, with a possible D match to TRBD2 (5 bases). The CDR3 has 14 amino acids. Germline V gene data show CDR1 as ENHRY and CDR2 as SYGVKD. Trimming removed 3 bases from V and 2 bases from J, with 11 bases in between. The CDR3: CAISDEGSTYEQYF. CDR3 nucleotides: TGTGCCATCAGTGATGAGGGATCCACCTACGAGCAGTACTTC.

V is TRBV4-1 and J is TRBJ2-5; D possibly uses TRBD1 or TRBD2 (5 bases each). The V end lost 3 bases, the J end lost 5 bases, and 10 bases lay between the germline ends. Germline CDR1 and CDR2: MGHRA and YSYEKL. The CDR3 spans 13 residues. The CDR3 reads CASSQVGDETQYF. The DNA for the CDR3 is TGCGCCAGCAGCCAGGTGGGGGATGAGACCCAGTACTTC.

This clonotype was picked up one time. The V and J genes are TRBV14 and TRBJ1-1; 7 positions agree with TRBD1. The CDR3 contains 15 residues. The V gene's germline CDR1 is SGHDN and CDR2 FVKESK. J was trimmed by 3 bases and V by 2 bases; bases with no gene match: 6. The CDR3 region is CASSQSGGAYTEAFF. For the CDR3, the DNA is TGTGCCAGCAGCCAATCAGGGGGGGCTTACACTGAAGCTTTCTTT. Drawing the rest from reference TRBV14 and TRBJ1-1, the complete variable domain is EAGVTQFPSHSVIEKGQTVTLRCDPISGHDNLYWYRRVMGKEIKFLLHFVKESKQDESGMPNNRFLAERTGGTYSTLKVQPAELEDSGVYFCASSQSGGAYTEAFFGQGTRLTVV.

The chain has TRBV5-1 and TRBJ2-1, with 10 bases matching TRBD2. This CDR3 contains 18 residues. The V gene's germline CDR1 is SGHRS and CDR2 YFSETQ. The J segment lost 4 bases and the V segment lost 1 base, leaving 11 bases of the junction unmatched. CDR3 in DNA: TGCGCCAGCAGCTTGAAGAGCGGGGGGGCGGGCCCTTACAATGAGCAGTTCTTC. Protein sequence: CASSLKSGGAGPYNEQFF.

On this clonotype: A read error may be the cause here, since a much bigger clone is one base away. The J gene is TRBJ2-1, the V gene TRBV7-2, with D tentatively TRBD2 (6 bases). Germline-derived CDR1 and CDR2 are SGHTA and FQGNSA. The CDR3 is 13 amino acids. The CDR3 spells CVSRDGGAREQFF. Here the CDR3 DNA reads TGTGTCAGCAGAGATGGCGGGGCCCGTGAGCAGTTCTTC. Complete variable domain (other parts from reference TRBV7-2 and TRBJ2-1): GAGVSQSPSNKVTEKGKDVELRCDPISGHTALYWYRQSLGQGLEFLIYFQGNSAPDKSGLPSDRFSAERTGGSVSTLTIQRTQQEDSAVYLCVSRDGGAREQFFGPGTRLTVL.

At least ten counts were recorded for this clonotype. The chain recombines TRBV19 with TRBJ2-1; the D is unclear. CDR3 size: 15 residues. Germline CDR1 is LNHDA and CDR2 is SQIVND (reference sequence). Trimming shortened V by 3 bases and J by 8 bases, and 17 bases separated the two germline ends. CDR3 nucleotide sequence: TGTGCCAGTAGTATCGGTGTGAGACGACGGGATGAGCAGTTCTTC. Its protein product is CASSIGVRRRDEQFF.

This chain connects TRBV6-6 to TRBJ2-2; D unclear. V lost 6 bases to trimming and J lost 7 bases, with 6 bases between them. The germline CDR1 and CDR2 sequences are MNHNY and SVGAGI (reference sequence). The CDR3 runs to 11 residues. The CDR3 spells CASRGGGELFF. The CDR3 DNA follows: TGTGCCAGCAGGGGTGGCGGGGAGCTGTTTTTT.

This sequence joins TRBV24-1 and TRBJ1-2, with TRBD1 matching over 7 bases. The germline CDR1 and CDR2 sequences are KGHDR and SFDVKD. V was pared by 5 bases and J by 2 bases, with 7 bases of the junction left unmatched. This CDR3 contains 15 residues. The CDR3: CATSATGQSNYGYTF. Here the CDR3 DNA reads TGTGCCACCAGTGCCACGGGACAGTCAAACTATGGCTACACCTTC.

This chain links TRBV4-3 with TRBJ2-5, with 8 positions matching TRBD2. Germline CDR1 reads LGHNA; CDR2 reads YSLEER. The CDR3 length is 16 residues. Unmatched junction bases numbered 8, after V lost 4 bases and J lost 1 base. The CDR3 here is CASSPGVAGSQETQYF. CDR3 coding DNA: TGCGCCAGCAGCCCCGGGGTAGCGGGGTCCCAAGAGACCCAGTACTTC.

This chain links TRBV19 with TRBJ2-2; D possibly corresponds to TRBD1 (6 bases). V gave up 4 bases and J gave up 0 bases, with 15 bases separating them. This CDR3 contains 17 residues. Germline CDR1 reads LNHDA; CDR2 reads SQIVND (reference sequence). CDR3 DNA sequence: TGTGCCAGTAGTAGGGAAACCGGACAGACGAACACCGGGGAGCTGTTTTTT. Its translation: CASSRETGQTNTGELFF.

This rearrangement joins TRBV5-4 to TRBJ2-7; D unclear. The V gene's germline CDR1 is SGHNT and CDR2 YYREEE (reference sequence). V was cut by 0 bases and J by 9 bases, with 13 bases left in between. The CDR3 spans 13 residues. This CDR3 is CASSLAGSRRQYV. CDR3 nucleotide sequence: TGTGCCAGCAGCTTGGCTGGGTCGAGGAGGCAGTACGTC.

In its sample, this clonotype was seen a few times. The CDR3 here is CASSFPPRWERAFF. In nucleotides, the CDR3 is TGTGCCAGCAGTTTCCCCCCCCGGTGGGAGAGAGCTTTCTTT. V usage is TRBV12-3 or TRBV12-4 and J usage is TRBJ1-1; D not certain. V lost 3 bases and J lost 10, with 18 bases in between. This CDR3 contains 14 residues.

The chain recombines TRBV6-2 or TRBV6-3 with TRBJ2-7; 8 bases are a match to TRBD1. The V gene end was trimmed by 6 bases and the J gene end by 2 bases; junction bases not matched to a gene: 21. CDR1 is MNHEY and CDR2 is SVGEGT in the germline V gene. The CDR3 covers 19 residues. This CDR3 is CASSDRTGSPMIKPYEQYV. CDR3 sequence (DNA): TGTGCCAGCAGCGACCGGACAGGGTCCCCCATGATTAAGCCCTACGAGCAGTACGTC.

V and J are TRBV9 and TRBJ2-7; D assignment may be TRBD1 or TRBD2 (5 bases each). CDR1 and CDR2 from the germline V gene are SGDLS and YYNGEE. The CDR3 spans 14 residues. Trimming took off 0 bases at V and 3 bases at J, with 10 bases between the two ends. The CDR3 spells CASSVGREYYEQYF. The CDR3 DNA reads TGTGCCAGCAGCGTAGGCAGGGAGTACTACGAGCAGTACTTC.

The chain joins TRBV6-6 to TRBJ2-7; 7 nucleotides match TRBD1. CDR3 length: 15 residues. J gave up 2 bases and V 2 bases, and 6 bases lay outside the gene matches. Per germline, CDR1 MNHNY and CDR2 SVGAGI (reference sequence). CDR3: CASSYTGQPPYEQYF. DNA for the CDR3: TGTGCCAGCAGTTACACGGGACAGCCCCCCTACGAGCAGTACTTC.

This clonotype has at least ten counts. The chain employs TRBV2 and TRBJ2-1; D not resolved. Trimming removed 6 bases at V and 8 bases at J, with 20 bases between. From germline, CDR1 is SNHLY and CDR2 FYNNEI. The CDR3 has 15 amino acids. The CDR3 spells CASRPTEPRGHEQFF. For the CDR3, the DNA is TGTGCCAGCAGACCGACTGAACCCCGAGGTCATGAGCAGTTCTTC.

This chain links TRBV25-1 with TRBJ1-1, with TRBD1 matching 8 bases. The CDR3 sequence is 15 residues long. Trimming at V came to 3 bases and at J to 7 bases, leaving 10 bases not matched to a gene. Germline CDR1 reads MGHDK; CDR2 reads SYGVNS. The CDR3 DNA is TGTGCCAGCAGTGACCTCGGACAGGGACGTGGTGAAGCTTTCTTT. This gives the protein CASSDLGQGRGEAFF.

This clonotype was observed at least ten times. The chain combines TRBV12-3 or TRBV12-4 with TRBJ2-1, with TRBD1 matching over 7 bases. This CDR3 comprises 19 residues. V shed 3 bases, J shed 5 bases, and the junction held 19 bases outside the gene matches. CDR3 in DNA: TGTGCCAGCAGTTTCGACCACAACTTATTACAGGGGATGCACAATGAGCAGTTCTTC. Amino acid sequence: CASSFDHNLLQGMHNEQFF.

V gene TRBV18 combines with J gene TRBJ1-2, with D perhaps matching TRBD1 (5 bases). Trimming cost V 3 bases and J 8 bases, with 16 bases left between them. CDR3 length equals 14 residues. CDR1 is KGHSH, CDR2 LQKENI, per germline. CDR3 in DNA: TGTGCCAGCTCACCGGGGACTCCTCCCAGGGGCTACACCTTC. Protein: CASSPGTPPRGYTF.

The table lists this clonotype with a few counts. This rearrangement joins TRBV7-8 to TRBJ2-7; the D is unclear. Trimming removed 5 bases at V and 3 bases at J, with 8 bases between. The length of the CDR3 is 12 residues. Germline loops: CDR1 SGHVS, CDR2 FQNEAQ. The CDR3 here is CASSPNRYEQYV. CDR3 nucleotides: TGTGCCAGCAGCCCAAACCGCTACGAGCAGTACGTC.